One and the same sample provided the 21 T cell receptor beta chains below, sequenced in a study of beta chain features in type 1 diabetes (dated by TCRdb to about 2018). Library preparation employed the immunoSEQ multiplex PCR assay. All of the isolated RNA was reverse transcribed with the High Capacity cDNA Reverse Transcription Kit, so expressed TCRB transcripts were sequenced. The clones in this table, taken by TCRdb from immuneACCESS, are in-frame only. Not every clone is retained; where verified, under half of the shortfall comes from an unresolved V gene, and the cause of the rest is unknown. Across this sample there are some 330,000 clones, with 11% seen only once. The ten most abundant clones make up more than 0.015% of the sample. Sequenced material: naive CD4+ T cells from blood. Reading the label with the study, this specimen's cell subset or site is: true naive CD4+ T cells. The receptors here all came from a woman younger than 45 in good health.

The sample holds a few counts of this clone. The chain carries TRBV7-2 and TRBJ1-2, with TRBD1 matching 8 bases. J gave up 4 bases and V 5 bases, and 12 bases lay outside the gene matches. The CDR3 has 16 residues. Germline loops: CDR1 SGHTA, CDR2 FQGNSA. The CDR3 DNA sequence: TGTGCCAGCAGCCAGGACAGGGTGATTAGTAGCTATGGCTACACCTTC. The encoded protein is CASSQDRVISSYGYTF. Variable domain in full (rest from reference TRBV7-2 and TRBJ1-2): GAGVSQSPSNKVTEKGKDVELRCDPISGHTALYWYRQSLGQGLEFLIYFQGNSAPDKSGLPSDRFSAERTGGSVSTLTIQRTQQEDSAVYLCASSQDRVISSYGYTFGSGTRLTVV.

This sequence joins TRBV9 and TRBJ2-3, with D perhaps TRBD2 (7 bases). The CDR3 has 16 amino acids. Per the germline V gene, CDR1 is SGDLS and CDR2 is YYNGEE. Trimming shortened V by 1 base and J by 5 bases, and 17 bases separated the two germline ends. The CDR3 here is CASSVWRGTIGDTQYF. DNA for the CDR3: TGTGCCAGCAGCGTATGGAGGGGGACTATCGGAGATACGCAGTATTTT.

This clone was picked up a small number of times. The chain has TRBV9 and TRBJ2-1, with TRBD2 matching 8 bases. Germline trimming cut 3 bases from V and 4 bases from J; bases unmatched to any gene: 18. The germline CDR1 and CDR2 sequences are SGDLS and YYNGEE. The length of the CDR3 is 19 residues. CDR3: CASSAPGTRGPTGYNEQFF. DNA of the CDR3: TGTGCCAGCAGCGCCCCCGGGACTAGGGGTCCCACGGGGTACAATGAGCAGTTCTTC.

The sample holds a few counts of this clone. The V and J genes are TRBV5-4 and TRBJ2-5, with 13 bases that match TRBD2. Germline V gene data show CDR1 as SGHNT and CDR2 as YYREEE (reference sequence). This CDR3 is 15 amino acids long. Trimming took 4 bases from V and 3 from J; bases not matched to a gene: 3. CDR3 bases: TGTGCCAGCAGCAAAGGACTAGCGGGAGAAGAGACCCAGTACTTC. This gives the protein CASSKGLAGEETQYF. The full variable domain, its missing parts supplied by reference TRBV5-4 and TRBJ2-5, is ETGVTQSPTHLIKTRGQQVTLRCSSQSGHNTVSWYQQALGQGPQFIFQYYREEENGRGNFPPRFSGLQFPNYSSELNVNALELDDSALYLCASSKGLAGEETQYFGPGTRLLVL.

The rearrangement joins TRBV10-3 to TRBJ2-7, with 7 nucleotides matching TRBD1. CDR1 and CDR2 from the germline V gene are ENHRY and SYGVKD. The CDR3 is 15 residues long. J was trimmed by 2 bases and V by 7 bases; bases with no gene match: 11. CDR3 loop: CAIKKGQVTPYEQYF. CDR3 nucleotides: TGTGCCATCAAAAAAGGACAGGTCACTCCCTACGAGCAGTACTTC.

J is TRBJ2-5 and V is TRBV11-3; D perhaps matches TRBD1 (6 bases). The CDR3 sequence is 12 residues long. Trimming pared 2 bases from V and 5 bases from J, leaving 6 bases between. Germline CDR1 is SGHNT and CDR2 is YENEEA. CDR3 residues: CASSLRGETQYF. The CDR3 bases are TGTGCCAGCAGCTTAAGGGGGGAGACCCAGTACTTC.

Only a few counts were recorded for this clone. The chain recombines TRBV7-2 with TRBJ2-7, with TRBD2 matching over 14 bases. CDR1 and CDR2 from the germline V gene are SGHTA and FQGNSA. The CDR3 extends over 15 amino acids. V lost 6 bases and J lost 4; bases outside the gene matches: 5. CDR3 sequence: CASSFGTSGSYEQYF. Written as DNA, the CDR3 is TGTGCCAGCAGTTTCGGGACTAGCGGGAGTTACGAGCAGTACTTC. The whole variable domain, remainder taken from reference TRBV7-2 and TRBJ2-7, is GAGVSQSPSNKVTEKGKDVELRCDPISGHTALYWYRQSLGQGLEFLIYFQGNSAPDKSGLPSDRFSAERTGGSVSTLTIQRTQQEDSAVYLCASSFGTSGSYEQYFGPGTRLTVT.

This clone was seen only a few times. The chain joins TRBV9 to TRBJ2-4; TRBD2 might be the D (5 bases). V was shortened by 3 bases and J by 6 bases, with 13 bases between the two germline ends. There are 14 residues in the CDR3. Germline V gene data show CDR1 as SGDLS and CDR2 as YYNGEE. The CDR3 DNA reads as TGTGCCAGCAGCGCGAAACGGGATGGAAACATTCAGTACTTC. Translating it yields CASSAKRDGNIQYF.

Worth noting for this clone: The sample carries other DNA sequences with the same CDR3. J is TRBJ2-5 and V is TRBV18; tentative D call: TRBD1 (7 bases). V lost 3 bases to trimming and J lost 4 bases, with 9 bases between them. There are 13 residues in the CDR3. Germline assignment: CDR1 KGHSH and CDR2 LQKENI. The CDR3 protein is CASSPQGGETQYF. In DNA, the CDR3 is TGTGCCAGCTCACCGCAGGGGGGAGAGACCCAGTACTTC.

The chain carries TRBV7-9 and TRBJ2-1; 14 nucleotides align to TRBD2. Looked up from germline, CDR1 is SEHNR and CDR2 is FQNEAQ (reference sequence). The V and J ends lost 5 bases and 5 bases, in that order; junction bases with no gene match: 5. CDR3 size: 16 residues. The DNA for the CDR3 is TGTGCCAGCAGCGCGACTAGCGGGAGGGCCGACAATGAGCAGTTCTTC. It yields the protein CASSATSGRADNEQFF.

The chain carries TRBV28 and TRBJ2-3; 7 bases map to TRBD2. V shed 6 bases and J 0 bases; nucleotides not matched to a gene: 9. Germline V gene sequence: CDR1 MDHEN, CDR2 SYDVKM. The length of the CDR3 is 16 residues. Written as DNA, the CDR3 is TGTGCCAGCAGCCCGGCGGGAGCGGAGAGCACAGATACGCAGTATTTT. Its translation: CASSPAGAESTDTQYF.

The chain has TRBV7-9 and TRBJ2-6, with 10 positions matching TRBD2. The CDR3 totals 19 residues. V was clipped by 0 bases and J by 2 bases; unmatched bases: 7. Germline V gene sequence: CDR1 SEHNR, CDR2 FQNEAQ (reference sequence). For the CDR3, the DNA is TGTGCCAGCAGCTTAGCGCGAGCGGGAGGGTTGACTGGGGCCAACGTCCTGACTTTC. This translates into CASSLARAGGLTGANVLTF.

This clone came up a few times. The chain links TRBV12-5 to TRBJ2-1; 9 bases map to TRBD1. Germline loops: CDR1 LGHNT, CDR2 FRNRAP. This CDR3 contains 15 residues. The J segment lost 8 bases and the V segment lost 3 bases, leaving 8 bases of the junction unmatched. In DNA form, the CDR3 reads TGTGCTAGTGGTTTCGGGGACAGGGAATCTGATGAGCAGTTCTTC. Translated, it gives CASGFGDRESDEQFF.

V is TRBV5-1 and J is TRBJ2-2; possible D gene TRBD1, 7 bases. Trimming took off 0 bases at V and 3 bases at J, with 12 bases between the two ends. CDR1 SGHRS and CDR2 YFSETQ come from the germline V gene. There are 16 residues in the CDR3. The CDR3 sequence: CASSLGDREDTGELFF. The CDR3 region has the DNA TGCGCCAGCAGCTTGGGAGACAGGGAGGACACCGGGGAGCTGTTTTTT.

This clone was seen only a few times. The CDR3: CASSLSPREEETQYF. The DNA of the CDR3 is TGCGCCAGCAGCTTGTCGCCAAGAGAGGAAGAGACCCAGTACTTC. This chain uses TRBV5-1 with TRBJ2-5; D ambiguous. Trimming stripped 1 base from V and 3 bases from J, with 13 bases between. The germline V gene encodes CDR1 SGHRS and CDR2 YFSETQ. The CDR3 consists of 15 residues.

The chain combines TRBV5-4 with TRBJ1-1; 7 bases match TRBD1. Germline CDR1 reads SGHNT; CDR2 reads YYREEE (reference sequence). This CDR3 has 14 residues. Losses at the gene ends were 4 bases for V and 5 bases for J; bases not matched to a gene: 8. Written as DNA, the CDR3 is TGTGCCAGCAGCCTACAGGGGTTCCGAACTGAAGCTTTCTTT. It yields the protein CASSLQGFRTEAFF.

This clone turned up a few times. J is TRBJ2-7 and V is TRBV28; 8 positions match TRBD2. This CDR3 contains 14 residues. V shed 1 base and J 3 bases; nucleotides not matched to a gene: 2. Germline V gene lookup returns CDR1 MDHEN and CDR2 SYDVKM. This CDR3 reads CASSLFGRDYEQYF. The CDR3 DNA reads TGTGCCAGCAGTTTATTCGGGAGGGACTACGAGCAGTACTTC.

This sequence joins TRBV9 and TRBJ2-7; D unresolved. This CDR3 has 16 amino acids. Trimming took off 3 bases at V and 6 bases at J, with 22 bases between the two ends. The V gene's germline CDR1 is SGDLS and CDR2 YYNGEE. In DNA, the CDR3 is TGTGCCAGCAGCGCCGTAATTGGTAGTTCGGTCGGCGAGCAGTACTTC. This translates into CASSAVIGSSVGEQYF.

This clone has more than one count but fewer than ten. The V call is TRBV15, the J call TRBJ2-4; a weak D match, TRBD2 (5 bases). The CDR3 is 16 residues long. V was pared by 0 bases and J by 6 bases, with 15 bases between. Germline V gene lookup returns CDR1 LNHNV and CDR2 YYDKDF (reference sequence). CDR3 nucleotides: TGTGCCACCAGCAGAGATTGGAGGTCCTCTCGAAACATTCAGTACTTC. Its translation is CATSRDWRSSRNIQYF.

This clone was found a few times. The chain recombines TRBV2 with TRBJ2-3; D is undetermined. Germline values: CDR1 SNHLY, CDR2 FYNNEI. V lost 4 bases and J lost 2, with 10 bases in between. There are 14 residues in the CDR3. The CDR3 DNA follows: TGTGCCAGCAGTGCCACTGCGATCACAGATACGCAGTATTTT. This sequence encodes CASSATAITDTQYF. Supplemented by reference TRBV2 and TRBJ2-3, the full variable domain reads EPEVTQTPSHQVTQMGQEVILRCVPISNHLYFYWYRQILGQKVEFLVSFYNNEISEKSEIFDDQFSVERPDGSNFTLKIRSTKLEDSAMYFCASSATAITDTQYFGPGTRLTVL.

Only a few counts were recorded for this clone. The rearrangement uses TRBV5-4 and TRBJ1-3; D is uncertain. Germline-derived CDR1 and CDR2 are SGHNT and YYREEE (reference sequence). The V and J ends lost 4 bases and 4 bases respectively, with 9 bases between them. The CDR3 extends over 13 amino acids. The CDR3 loop is CASSRESGNTIYF. CDR3 nucleotides: TGTGCCAGCAGCAGAGAAAGCGGAAACACCATATATTTT.